This T cell receptor beta chain came from a study of blood T cell repertoires in COVID-19 (dated by TCRdb to 2018 to 2020). Study-level background: Collaborator samples came from the United States, Italy and Spain and covered acute and convalescent phases of COVID-19. A freely available public database, intended as a resource for researchers studying the immune response to SARS-CoV-2, is where the repertoires were released. The samples were drawn from the first 160 participants of the ongoing ImmuneRACE study and from 950 to 1,500 subjects provided by 6 global collaborators. Deeply sampled blood TCRbeta repertoires from subjects exposed to, actively infected with, or recovered from COVID-19 were included in the dataset. A de-identified subject ID, COVID-19 status, age in years and sex were almost always included in the sample metadata. The prospective study material was composed of cDNA or gDNA derived from T cells, B-cell-depleted T cells, or PBMCs. Where available, HLA class I and class II types were taken from metadata supplied by the sample provider and were not determined by assay-based typing. On the study overall, not on this receptor specifically: How much clinical and demographic metadata was included differed by source and by participant, and the metadata was provided uncurated.

From its cysteine to its phenylalanine, the CDR3 spans 17 amino acids. The only DNA kept is the CDR3, 51 bases in frame from the first base. The germline V gene (reference sequence) gives CDR1 as LNHDA and CDR2 as SQIVND. Trimming accounts for 1 base at V and 3 bases at J, while the number of junction bases matched to no gene is 8. About this clone: Its antigen specificity is not known. Base qualities are missing; no much larger clone stands one base away.

Whole blood was collected in K2EDTA tubes by collaborating institutions according to the institutions' own protocols. For TCRbeta analysis, collaborator samples were shipped as frozen whole blood, as isolated PBMCs, or as DNA extracted from either sample type. TCRbeta CDR3 regions were amplified from genomic DNA by means of the immunoSEQ Assay, a bias-controlled multiplex PCR. In the original analysis: The number of nucleated cells in each sample was estimated from the amplification of reference gene primers within the assay. To quantify the absolute abundance of each unique TCRbeta CDR3 rearrangement, sequence reads were collapsed and filtered. Productive Simpson clonality was computed per sample as the square root of Simpson's diversity index over productive rearrangements. This immuneACCESS table, as held by TCRdb, lists in-frame sequences with V and J called but not all clones. Of the missing ones, under half trace to an unresolved V gene in checked studies; the others have no known cause. The DNA gave D and trimming, while V, J and clone size come from that table. Across this sample there are just under 150,000 clones, with about 91% seen only once. 0.75% to 0.95% of the sample is taken by the ten largest.

The material sequenced was peripheral blood. The receptor chain draws on TRBV19 and TRBJ2-2, with TRBD2 identical over 7 junction bases. This receptor was taken from a woman in her fifties or sixties with acute or convalescent COVID-19. The DNA sequence is as follows: TGTGCCAGTAGTATAGGCCGGGGAGGGGCAGACACCGGGGAGCTGTTTTTT. Translated, this is CASSIGRGGADTGELFF.